Below, 3 T cell receptor beta chains from the same sample are listed, as sequenced in a study of T cells expressing NK-cell markers. TCRdb re-called the 5' RACE reads and gives one entry per CDR3 protein, without DNA. The repertoire table contains more than 120,000 distinct CDR3 sequences. Input material: blood T cells: a sorted CD56 or NKG2C T cell subset, CD4+ or CD8+ T cells, or bulk PBMC T cells (not recorded which). These receptors all come from a man aged 18 to 35 in good health.

The genes are TRBV2 and TRBJ2-1; TCRdb reports TRBD2, a call that lacks DNA to check it against. This CDR3 contains 16 residues. Germline V gene data show CDR1 as SNHLY and CDR2 as FYNNEI. CDR3 amino acids: CASSPQTSGRFNEQFF.

This chain links TRBV7-9 with TRBJ2-5; TCRdb designates TRBD2, a call that cannot be tested without DNA. CDR3 length equals 15 residues. Germline V gene sequence: CDR1 SEHNR, CDR2 FQNEAQ (reference sequence). The CDR3 is CASSFLAGNQETQYF.

The gene calls are TRBV7-9 and TRBJ2-1; without DNA, the TCRdb call of TRBD2 cannot be checked. The germline V gene has CDR1 SEHNR and CDR2 FQNEAQ (reference sequence). The CDR3 sequence is 15 residues long. CDR3 sequence: CASSSLAGKYNEQFF.